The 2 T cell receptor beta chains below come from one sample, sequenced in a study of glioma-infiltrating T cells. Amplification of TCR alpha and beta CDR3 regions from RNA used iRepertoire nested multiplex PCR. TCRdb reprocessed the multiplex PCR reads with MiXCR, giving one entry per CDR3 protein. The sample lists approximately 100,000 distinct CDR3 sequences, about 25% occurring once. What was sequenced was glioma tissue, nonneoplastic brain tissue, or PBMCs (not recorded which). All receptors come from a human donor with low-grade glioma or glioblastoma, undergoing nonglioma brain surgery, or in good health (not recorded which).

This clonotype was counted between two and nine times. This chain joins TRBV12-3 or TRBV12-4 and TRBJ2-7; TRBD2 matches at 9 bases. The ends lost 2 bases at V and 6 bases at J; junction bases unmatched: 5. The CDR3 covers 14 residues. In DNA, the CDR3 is TGTGCCAGCAGTTTATCTGCGGGAGGGGGCGAGCAGTACTTC. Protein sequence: CASSLSAGGGEQYF.

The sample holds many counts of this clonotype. CDR3 region: CASSLSGATDTQYF. The CDR3 DNA reads TGTGCCAGCAGCTTAAGTGGGGCCACGGATACGCAGTATTTT. The V and J genes are TRBV7-2 and TRBJ2-3; tentative D call: TRBD1 (5 bases). Germline V gene data show CDR1 as SGHTA and CDR2 as FQGNSA. This CDR3 contains 14 residues. V gave up 2 bases and J gave up 6 bases, with 12 bases separating them. The full variable domain, its missing parts supplied by reference TRBV7-2 and TRBJ2-3, is GAGVSQSPSNKVTEKGKDVELRCDPISGHTALYWYRQSLGQGLEFLIYFQGNSAPDKSGLPSDRFSAERTGGSVSTLTIQRTQQEDSAVYLCASSLSGATDTQYFGPGTRLTVL.